This T cell receptor beta chain was captured in a study of vaccination and CD4 T cells after COVID-19. Study at large: Comprising six males and four females, the convalescent participants counted two Hispanic individuals among them. Following dose two, a median approximately 75 days (range 14 to 241) passed before post-vaccine samples were taken.

The J segment lost 2 bases and the V segment lost 0 bases, leaving 3 bases of the junction unmatched. CDR1 is SGHNT, CDR2 YENEEA, per germline. This CDR3 is built from 15 residues. This clonotype was seen a handful of times. Its specificity is not known. The study, taken as a whole, reports: When vaccine-specific clones from convalescent patients were examined, 304 of 307 were spike mono-reactive.

At the Johns Hopkins FTIC core, DNA taken from cultured CD4+ T cells was sequenced by way of the Oncomine TCR Beta short-read assay. In TCRdb, the PCR reads were re-called with MiXCR into one record per CDR3 protein. This table holds approximately 15,000 distinct CDR3 sequences, around 52% found once. Treatment denoted: roughly 10-day PBMC culture with coronavirus spike peptide pools or control peptides (ViraFEST assay). The material sequenced was CD4+ T cells from blood, cultured in vitro. The V and J genes are TRBV11-3 and TRBJ1-2; 7 bases align to TRBD1. The receptor's source is a human donor who had recovered from COVID-19. Here the CDR3 reads CASSLDSGGNYGYTF. CDR3 in DNA: TGTGCCAGCAGCTTAGATTCAGGGGGGAACTATGGCTACACCTTC.